The 3 T cell receptor beta chains reported below all come from one sample, sequenced in a study of T cell responses to AZD1222 COVID-19 vaccine. The protocol was immunoSEQ multiplex PCR, while the TCRdb copy is restricted to in-frame clones and leaves out a portion. The data contain some 170,000 clones, around 90% of them singletons. Sequenced material: peripheral blood, taken on day 0 of AZD1222 vaccination. These receptors were taken from an adult in good health.

CDR3 loop: CASSPSQGFTEAFF. CDR3 DNA: TGTGCCAGCAGCCCCAGCCAGGGCTTCACTGAAGCTTTCTTT. V is TRBV7-9 and J is TRBJ1-1; perhaps TRBD1 as D (5 bases). Germline V gene lookup returns CDR1 SEHNR and CDR2 FQNEAQ (reference sequence). This CDR3 spans 14 amino acids. V was trimmed by 5 bases and J by 4 bases, leaving 14 bases between them.

V gene TRBV6-5 combines with J gene TRBJ1-2; 9 positions match TRBD1. Germline lookup yields CDR1 MNHEY and CDR2 SVGAGI. Losses at the gene ends were 4 bases for V and 5 bases for J; bases not matched to a gene: 8. CDR3 length: 15 amino acids. CDR3 in amino acids: CASSSPGQGGYGYTF. The CDR3, as DNA: TGTGCCAGCAGTTCCCCGGGACAGGGTGGATATGGCTACACCTTC.

V is TRBV5-1 and J is TRBJ2-7; D ambiguous. The V and J ends lost 0 bases and 3 bases respectively, with 10 bases between them. The CDR3 sequence is 14 residues long. Germline loops: CDR1 SGHRS, CDR2 YFSETQ. The CDR3 sequence: CASSLAGDLYEQYF. CDR3 in DNA: TGCGCCAGCAGCTTGGCAGGTGATCTCTACGAGCAGTACTTC. The variable domain in full, with the rest retrieved from reference TRBV5-1 and TRBJ2-7, is KAGVTQTPRYLIKTRGQQVTLSCSPISGHRSVSWYQQTPGQGLQFLFEYFSETQRNKGNFPGRFSGRQFSNSRSEMNVSTLELGDSALYLCASSLAGDLYEQYFGPGTRLTVT.